Listed here are 30 T cell receptor beta chains from one sample, sequenced in a study of shared clonotypes between healthy human individuals. The repertoire was sequenced with immunoSEQ multiplex PCR; TCRdb's copy has only in-frame clones and lacks some. In the table there are hundreds of thousands of clones, 92% of which are singletons. Positively selected for CCR7, the CD45RO-negative cells used as naive CD8 cells excluded terminally differentiated effector memory CD45RA+ cells. Sequenced: naive CD8+ T cells sorted from blood. The receptors were sampled from a man younger than 45 in good health.

The chain is built from TRBV5-6 and TRBJ2-1; 7 nucleotides match TRBD2. The germline gives CDR1 SGHDT, CDR2 YYEEEE. The CDR3 consists of 15 residues. V was pared by 3 bases and J by 1 base, with 4 bases of the junction left unmatched. The CDR3 spells CASSSGGRSYNEQFF. In DNA, the CDR3 is TGTGCCAGCAGCTCCGGGGGGAGATCCTACAATGAGCAGTTCTTC.

The V call is TRBV2, the J call TRBJ2-7, with 10 bases that match TRBD1. There are 15 residues in the CDR3. With V trimmed by 4 bases and J by 3 bases, 6 bases remained unmatched. Germline CDR1 and CDR2: SNHLY and FYNNEI. DNA of the CDR3: TGTGCCAGCAGTGGGACAGGGGGATTATTCTACGAGCAGTACTTC. Translation: CASSGTGGLFYEQYF. The variable domain in full, with the rest retrieved from reference TRBV2 and TRBJ2-7, is EPEVTQTPSHQVTQMGQEVILRCVPISNHLYFYWYRQILGQKVEFLVSFYNNEISEKSEIFDDQFSVERPDGSNFTLKIRSTKLEDSAMYFCASSGTGGLFYEQYFGPGTRLTVT.

The chain has TRBV11-3 and TRBJ2-7, with 7 bases aligning to TRBD1. Trimming cost V 5 bases and J 0 bases; bases outside gene matches: 7. The germline gives CDR1 SGHNT, CDR2 YENEEA. The CDR3 has 15 residues. CDR3 DNA sequence: TGTGCCAGCAGCCCGTCGGACAGGAGCTCCTACGAGCAGTACTTC. Its translation: CASSPSDRSSYEQYF.

As DNA, the CDR3 is TGCAGCGGCCGGGAGACAGCGGAGGGGTACAATGAGCAGTTCTTC. Translation gives CSGRETAEGYNEQFF. The chain uses TRBV29-1 and TRBJ2-1; perhaps TRBD2 as D (6 bases). Trimming removed 7 bases at V and 4 bases at J, with 20 bases between. The CDR3 spans 15 residues. Germline loops: CDR1 SQVTM, CDR2 ANQGSEA.

This sequence joins TRBV7-9 and TRBJ2-1, with 8 positions matching TRBD2. V was pared by 5 bases and J by 8 bases, with 8 bases of the junction left unmatched. Germline V gene sequence: CDR1 SEHNR, CDR2 FQNEAQ (reference sequence). CDR3 length equals 14 residues. The CDR3 DNA sequence: TGTGCCAGCAGCCCCGCGGGAGGTAGCGATGAGCAGTTCTTC. Its translation: CASSPAGGSDEQFF.

Notes on this clone: The identical CDR3 is also encoded by other nucleotide sequences in the sample. This chain uses TRBV27 with TRBJ2-7; a possible D gene is TRBD1 (6 bases). Between the trimmed V and J ends, which lost 2 bases and 4 bases, there was a span of 9 bases. Per the germline V gene, CDR1 is MNHEY and CDR2 is SMNVEV (reference sequence). There are 13 residues in the CDR3. CDR3 region: CASSLGRGYEQYF. DNA for the CDR3: TGTGCCAGCAGTTTAGGCAGGGGTTACGAGCAGTACTTC.

In this sample, this clone turned up a few times. This chain uses TRBV25-1 with TRBJ2-5; no reliable D call. The CDR3 spans 10 residues. In germline, CDR1 is MGHDK, CDR2 SYGVNS. Trimming cost V 6 bases and J 5 bases, with 4 bases left between them. The CDR3: CASSDETQYF. The CDR3, as DNA: TGTGCCAGCAGCGATGAGACCCAGTACTTC.

The rearrangement uses TRBV9 and TRBJ2-5, with TRBD2 as a possible D gene (5 bases). This CDR3 has 13 residues. V shed 3 bases and J shed 6 bases, with 12 bases lying between them. Germline V gene data show CDR1 as SGDLS and CDR2 as YYNGEE. The CDR3 protein is CASSAPPSKTQYF. DNA for the CDR3: TGTGCCAGCAGCGCCCCCCCTAGCAAGACCCAGTACTTC.

This clone was picked up one time. This sequence joins TRBV7-2 and TRBJ2-5; the D gene is possibly TRBD2 (5 bases). The V end was cut by 1 base, the J end by 1 base, with 7 bases between. CDR3 length: 14 amino acids. The germline CDR1 and CDR2 sequences are SGHTA and FQGNSA. CDR3 in DNA: TGTGCCAGCAGCTTAGAGGAGGCCCAAGAGACCCAGTACTTC. It yields the protein CASSLEEAQETQYF.

The chain joins TRBV9 to TRBJ1-2, with D possibly being TRBD1 (6 bases). Germline V CDR1 and CDR2: SGDLS, YYNGEE. The CDR3 contains 12 residues. Between the trimmed V and J ends, which lost 6 bases and 6 bases, there was a span of 12 bases. CDR3 sequence: CASTHRDDGYTF. The CDR3 bases are TGTGCCAGCACCCACAGGGATGATGGCTACACCTTC.

V and J are TRBV29-1 and TRBJ1-1; D call uncertain. The CDR3 runs 12 residues. The germline V gene encodes CDR1 SQVTM and CDR2 ANQGSEA. Trimming took off 5 bases at V and 3 bases at J, with 10 bases between the two ends. The CDR3 nucleotides are TGCAGCGTTACCTACACTGACACTGAAGCTTTCTTT. As protein: CSVTYTDTEAFF.

In DNA form, the CDR3 reads TGTGCCACCAGCCACGGACAGGGGGTAGACGAGCAGTACTTC. Protein sequence: CATSHGQGVDEQYF. The J gene is TRBJ2-7, the V gene TRBV15; 10 bases agree with TRBD1. CDR1 LNHNV and CDR2 YYDKDF come from the germline V gene (reference sequence). This CDR3 spans 14 amino acids. With V trimmed by 5 bases and J by 5 bases, 6 bases remained unmatched.

On this clone: Other DNA sequences in this specimen translate into the identical CDR3. The chain carries TRBV25-1 and TRBJ2-7; TRBD1 is a possible D gene (5 bases). CDR1 and CDR2 (germline): MGHDK, SYGVNS. This CDR3 comprises 13 residues. V shed 2 bases and J shed 4 bases, with 9 bases lying between them. The CDR3 sequence is CASSELGDYEQYF. CDR3 bases: TGTGCCAGCAGTGAACTAGGGGATTACGAGCAGTACTTC.

The rearrangement joins TRBV13 to TRBJ2-7; D is unresolved. The CDR3 loop spans 12 amino acids. Trimming removed 6 bases from V and 4 bases from J, with 10 bases in between. Germline loops: CDR1 PRHDT, CDR2 FYEKMQ (reference sequence). The CDR3 here is CASRFKQYEQYF. CDR3 DNA: TGTGCCAGCAGGTTCAAGCAGTACGAGCAGTACTTC.

This clone was recorded once. The chain uses TRBV28 and TRBJ2-1; D is perhaps TRBD1 or TRBD2 (5 bases each). Germline CDR1 MDHEN, CDR2 SYDVKM. CDR3 length: 15 residues. Trimming took 3 bases from V and 9 from J, leaving 18 bases between them. CDR3: CASSFPEGLAAEQFF. The CDR3 nucleotides are TGTGCCAGCAGTTTCCCAGAGGGGTTAGCAGCTGAGCAGTTCTTC.

The chain carries TRBV2 and TRBJ2-7; 9 bases are a match to TRBD1. CDR3 size: 15 residues. The V gene end was trimmed by 0 bases and the J gene end by 6 bases; junction bases not matched to a gene: 6. In germline, CDR1 is SNHLY, CDR2 FYNNEI. CDR3 sequence reads: CASSEAGTGRGEQYF. The CDR3 nucleotides read TGTGCCAGCAGTGAAGCGGGGACAGGGAGAGGCGAGCAGTACTTC.

The rearrangement joins TRBV7-9 to TRBJ2-7; D ambiguous. The V end was cut by 1 base, the J end by 4 bases, with 5 bases between. The CDR3 consists of 12 residues. The germline gives CDR1 SEHNR, CDR2 FQNEAQ (reference sequence). CDR3 sequence: CASSLEKYEQYF. The CDR3 DNA reads as TGTGCCAGCAGCTTAGAGAAGTACGAGCAGTACTTC.

In its sample, this clone was seen a few times. V and J are TRBV27 and TRBJ2-7, with 11 nucleotides matching TRBD2. V shed 4 bases, J shed 5 bases, and the junction held 7 bases outside the gene matches. Germline values: CDR1 MNHEY, CDR2 SMNVEV (reference sequence). The CDR3 is 15 residues long. This chain's CDR3 is CASSSPTSGSDEQYF. The CDR3 DNA reads as TGTGCCAGCAGTTCCCCAACTAGCGGGAGTGACGAGCAGTACTTC.

The chain is built from TRBV28 and TRBJ2-2; no clear D. CDR1 MDHEN and CDR2 SYDVKM come from the germline V gene. Trimming cost V 3 bases and J 1 base, with 3 bases left between them. The CDR3 extends over 13 amino acids. The CDR3 nucleotides are TGTGCCAGCAGTTTTGGGAACACCGGGGAGCTGTTTTTT. It encodes CASSFGNTGELFF.

This chain joins TRBV28 and TRBJ2-2; 15 nucleotides match TRBD2. The germline V gene encodes CDR1 MDHEN and CDR2 SYDVKM. CDR3 length equals 17 residues. V shed 11 bases and J 4 bases; nucleotides not matched to a gene: 11. CDR3 coding DNA: TGTGCCTCTGGGGGACTAGCGGGAGGTTGGGGCACCGGGGAGCTGTTTTTT. This encodes CASGGLAGGWGTGELFF.

The chain combines TRBV7-9 with TRBJ2-5, with 14 bases aligning to TRBD2. Germline V gives CDR1 SEHNR, CDR2 FQNEAQ (reference sequence). The CDR3 extends over 16 amino acids. Trimming cost V 5 bases and J 5 bases; bases outside gene matches: 7. CDR3 nucleotides: TGTGCCAGCAGCGGCCGACTAGCGGGAGGGGGGGAGACCCAGTACTTC. Its protein is CASSGRLAGGGETQYF.

The chain couples TRBV28 to TRBJ1-2, with 7 bases fitting TRBD1. The CDR3 extends over 16 amino acids. Germline lookup yields CDR1 MDHEN and CDR2 SYDVKM. The V gene end was trimmed by 3 bases and the J gene end by 2 bases; junction bases not matched to a gene: 9. The CDR3 bases are TGTGCCAGCAGTTTCTGGACCTCGGGACAGAACTATGGCTACACCTTC. Translation gives CASSFWTSGQNYGYTF.

Of note for this clone: An end of the junction differs from the germline gene, which may be a read error. V usage is TRBV7-7 and J usage is TRBJ2-1, with TRBD2 matching 12 bases. CDR1 and CDR2 (germline): SSHAT, FNYEAQ (reference sequence). CDR3 length equals 19 residues. Here the CDR3 reads CASSPRTSGKKIGYNEQFF. The CDR3 DNA reads TGTGCTAGCAGCCCTCGGACTAGCGGGAAGAAAATTGGATACAATGAGCAGTTCTTC.

As concerns this clone: This same CDR3 is encoded by further DNA sequences in the sample. J is TRBJ2-7 and V is TRBV29-1; D is unresolved. CDR1 and CDR2 from the germline V gene are SQVTM and ANQGSEA. The CDR3 totals 11 residues. The V end was cut by 2 bases, the J end by 3 bases, with 5 bases between. This CDR3 is CSVEHNYEQYF. The CDR3 DNA is TGCAGCGTTGAACATAACTACGAGCAGTACTTC.

The J gene is TRBJ2-1, the V gene TRBV5-4; 11 bases fit TRBD2. Germline V gives CDR1 SGHNT, CDR2 YYREEE (reference sequence). V was pared by 4 bases and J by 5 bases, with 5 bases of the junction left unmatched. The CDR3 length is 15 residues. The CDR3, as DNA: TGTGCCAGCAGCCAGACTAGCGGGAACCACAATGAGCAGTTCTTC. This gives the protein CASSQTSGNHNEQFF.

This clone was recorded only once. CDR3 residues: CSGLTDPYEQYF. CDR3 coding DNA: TGCAGCGGGCTTACAGACCCCTACGAGCAGTACTTC. The chain carries TRBV29-1 and TRBJ2-7; D is unresolved. V was cut by 7 bases and J by 2 bases, with 12 bases left in between. Germline assignment: CDR1 SQVTM and CDR2 ANQGSEA. The CDR3 has 12 residues.

This rearrangement joins TRBV6-5 to TRBJ1-2; the D gene is possibly TRBD1 (5 bases). CDR3 length: 14 amino acids. The V end was cut by 6 bases, the J end by 10 bases, with 21 bases between. CDR1 and CDR2 (germline): MNHEY, SVGAGI. CDR3 bases: TGTGCCAGCAGCTACCGACAGCCTCGATGGAACTACACCTTC. Amino acids: CASSYRQPRWNYTF.

The chain carries TRBV9 and TRBJ2-5, with D possibly TRBD2 on 6 matching bases. V gave up 0 bases and J gave up 4 bases, with 13 bases separating them. Germline CDR1 is SGDLS and CDR2 is YYNGEE. The CDR3 runs 15 residues. CDR3 bases: TGTGCCAGCAGCGTAGGACTAGGCGGAGGAGAGACCCAGTACTTC. As protein: CASSVGLGGGETQYF.

The chain carries TRBV7-9 and TRBJ2-1, with D possibly being TRBD2 (6 bases). Trimming pared 1 base from V and 5 bases from J, leaving 15 bases between. CDR1 and CDR2 from the germline V gene are SEHNR and FQNEAQ (reference sequence). The CDR3 is made up of 16 amino acids. The CDR3 loop reads CASSLVVASENNEQFF. The CDR3 nucleotides read TGTGCCAGCAGCTTAGTTGTGGCTAGCGAAAACAATGAGCAGTTCTTC.

The CDR3 bases are TGTGCCAGCAGCACGGGACTAGCGGGAGTTGAGCAGTACTTC. It specifies CASSTGLAGVEQYF. The J gene is TRBJ2-7, the V gene TRBV7-2; 14 nucleotides line up with TRBD2. This CDR3 spans 14 amino acids. The ends lost 5 bases at V and 7 bases at J; junction bases unmatched: 4. Per germline, CDR1 SGHTA and CDR2 FQGNSA.